Below, 29 T cell receptor beta chains from the same sample are listed, as sequenced in a study of identical twins. TCRdb used MiXCR to reprocess the 5' RACE reads, holding one entry per CDR3 protein. The profile shows about 250,000 distinct CDR3 sequences, around an eighth of them singletons. What was sequenced was memory (CD45RO+) T cells sorted from blood. The source is a young woman in good health.

This clonotype was seen more than once but under ten times. V is TRBV29-1 and J is TRBJ2-5, with 7 bases that match TRBD2. CDR1 and CDR2 from the germline V gene are SQVTM and ANQGSEA. V shed 3 bases and J 4 bases; nucleotides not matched to a gene: 8. The CDR3 loop spans 14 amino acids. CDR3 nucleotides: TGCAGCGTTGATATCTACGGGGAGGGAGAGACCCAGTACTTC. Its protein product is CSVDIYGEGETQYF. The whole variable domain, filled in from reference TRBV29-1 and TRBJ2-5, reads SAVISQKPSRDICQRGTSLTIQCQVDSQVTMMFWYRQQPGQSLTLIATANQGSEATYESGFVIDKFPISRPNLTFSTLTVSNMSPEDSSIYLCSVDIYGEGETQYFGPGTRLLVL.

This chain links TRBV15 with TRBJ1-5, with D possibly TRBD1 on 5 matching bases. CDR1 LNHNV and CDR2 YYDKDF come from the germline V gene (reference sequence). The CDR3 consists of 15 residues. The V end lost 1 base, the J end lost 3 bases, and 10 bases lay between the germline ends. The chain's CDR3 is CATSRVEGYNQPQHF. The CDR3, as DNA: TGTGCCACCAGCAGAGTCGAGGGGTACAATCAGCCCCAGCATTTT.

This clonotype has only a few counts. The chain uses TRBV29-1 and TRBJ2-1; perhaps D is TRBD1 or TRBD2 (5 bases each). The germline V gene has CDR1 SQVTM and CDR2 ANQGSEA. The length of the CDR3 is 16 residues. The V end lost 4 bases, the J end lost 7 bases, and 23 bases lay between the germline ends. CDR3 sequence reads: CSVGVGPGAMGNEQFF. The CDR3 nucleotides are TGCAGCGTTGGGGTGGGGCCCGGGGCCATGGGGAATGAGCAGTTCTTC.

This clonotype was detected only a few times. The chain carries TRBV20-1 and TRBJ2-7; TRBD2 aligns across 8 bases. Germline CDR1 is DFQATT and CDR2 is SNEGSKA (reference sequence). The CDR3 totals 16 residues. The junction had 16 bases not matched to a gene; V was cut back by 4 bases and J by 5 bases. The CDR3 sequence: CSATTSGSGRVNEQYF. The CDR3 DNA reads as TGCAGTGCTACAACCTCCGGGAGCGGGAGAGTCAACGAGCAGTACTTC.

The rearrangement links TRBV20-1 to TRBJ2-5, with a tentative D call TRBD2 (6 bases). The germline V gene encodes CDR1 DFQATT and CDR2 SNEGSKA (reference sequence). The CDR3 extends over 15 amino acids. V dropped 1 base and J dropped 0 bases, with 12 bases sitting between them. CDR3 nucleotide sequence: TGCAGTGCTAGAGTTCCTGGGGGGTACCAAGAGACCCAGTACTTC. Protein: CSARVPGGYQETQYF.

This clonotype was seen only a few times. The chain carries TRBV7-9 and TRBJ2-7, with TRBD2 matching 8 bases. With 1 base clipped from V and 3 bases from J, the junction kept 8 bases outside the gene matches. Germline V gene lookup returns CDR1 SEHNR and CDR2 FQNEAQ (reference sequence). The CDR3 contains 16 residues. CDR3 sequence reads: CASSLGLGGGNYEQYF. The CDR3 DNA sequence: TGTGCCAGCAGCTTAGGGTTAGGCGGGGGGAACTACGAGCAGTACTTC.

The V call is TRBV10-3, the J call TRBJ1-4; tentative D call: TRBD1 (5 bases). The CDR3 has 16 amino acids. Germline values: CDR1 ENHRY, CDR2 SYGVKD. The V end was cut by 6 bases, the J end by 4 bases, with 18 bases between. The CDR3 loop is CAISPQAGGDNEKLFF. In nucleotides, the CDR3 is TGTGCCATCAGCCCCCAGGCGGGGGGGGATAATGAAAAACTGTTTTTT.

The sample holds many counts of this clonotype. The V gene is TRBV7-9, the J gene TRBJ2-2; D not resolved. Germline loops: CDR1 SEHNR, CDR2 FQNEAQ (reference sequence). This CDR3 has 12 residues. The V end lost 6 bases, the J end lost 6 bases, and 8 bases lay between the germline ends. DNA for the CDR3: TGTGCCAGCAGACCCCAGGCCGGGGAGCTGTTTTTT. Its protein is CASRPQAGELFF.

The chain recombines TRBV4-2 with TRBJ2-1; 13 nucleotides align to TRBD2. With 4 bases clipped from V and 6 bases from J, the junction kept 9 bases outside the gene matches. The CDR3 is made up of 17 amino acids. CDR1 LGHNA and CDR2 YNFKEQ come from the germline V gene. As DNA, the CDR3 is TGTGCCAGCAGCCCCGTACTAGCGGGGGGGCCGGGCAATGAGCAGTTCTTC. Translated, it gives CASSPVLAGGPGNEQFF.

This clonotype has only a few counts. V is TRBV20-1 and J is TRBJ1-6; D is unresolved. This CDR3 contains 14 residues. Per germline, CDR1 DFQATT and CDR2 SNEGSKA (reference sequence). V lost 1 base, J lost 0 bases, and 4 bases lay in between. This CDR3 reads CSARVGSYNSPLHF. As DNA, the CDR3 is TGCAGTGCTAGAGTAGGCTCCTATAATTCACCCCTCCACTTT.

This clonotype appeared many times. This chain uses TRBV7-9 with TRBJ1-2, with TRBD1 as a possible D gene (5 bases). CDR1 is SEHNR and CDR2 is FQNEAQ in the germline V gene (reference sequence). There are 13 residues in the CDR3. The V and J ends lost 1 base and 6 bases respectively, with 9 bases between them. The CDR3 DNA reads TGTGCCAGCAGCTTAGAAAAAGGGGATGGCTACACCTTC. Translated: CASSLEKGDGYTF.

This clonotype has a count of ten or more. The gene calls are TRBV11-2 and TRBJ1-1; tentatively, D is TRBD1 (6 bases). From germline, CDR1 is SGHAT and CDR2 FQNNGV. V shed 7 bases and J shed 12 bases, with 18 bases lying between them. The CDR3 consists of 12 residues. The CDR3 is CASTLRADRTFF. DNA of the CDR3: TGTGCCAGCACCCTTAGGGCCGACAGGACTTTCTTT.

This clonotype was detected a few times. The rearrangement links TRBV20-1 to TRBJ2-3; 8 bases are a match to TRBD2. CDR1 and CDR2 (germline): DFQATT, SNEGSKA (reference sequence). This CDR3 is 15 amino acids long. Trimming removed 4 bases from V and 4 bases from J; junction bases left unmatched: 10. The CDR3 coding sequence is TGCAGTGCTATAAGCGGGAGTATTATTGCAGATACGCAGTATTTT. This sequence encodes CSAISGSIIADTQYF.

This clonotype was observed a handful of times. The chain uses TRBV6-2 or TRBV6-3 and TRBJ2-3; D remains unclear. The CDR3 loop spans 12 amino acids. Germline lookup yields CDR1 MNHEY and CDR2 SVGEGT. V was shortened by 3 bases and J by 4 bases, with 5 bases between the two germline ends. The CDR3 sequence: CASSYPPDTQYF. CDR3 coding DNA: TGTGCCAGCAGTTATCCCCCAGATACGCAGTATTTT.

This clonotype was seen a few times. The rearrangement joins TRBV18 to TRBJ2-5, with D perhaps matching TRBD2 (5 bases). Germline values: CDR1 KGHSH, CDR2 LQKENI. This CDR3 is built from 16 residues. V was shortened by 0 bases and J by 1 base, with 12 bases between the two germline ends. The CDR3 DNA is TGTGCCAGCTCACCACCAATACGGACTTCCCAAGAGACCCAGTACTTC. This sequence encodes CASSPPIRTSQETQYF.

The rearrangement links TRBV11-1 to TRBJ2-1, with TRBD2 identical over 8 bases. V was clipped by 2 bases and J by 5 bases; unmatched bases: 17. CDR3 size: 19 residues. CDR1 and CDR2 (germline): SGHAT, FQDESV (reference sequence). The CDR3 spells CASSLPLRGGRMVDNEQFF. In DNA, the CDR3 is TGTGCCAGCAGCTTACCCCTTCGAGGCGGGAGGATGGTGGACAATGAGCAGTTCTTC.

The rearrangement joins TRBV10-1 to TRBJ2-5, with 7 bases matching TRBD1. Trimming cost V 6 bases and J 5 bases; bases outside gene matches: 6. The CDR3 has 13 residues. Germline values: CDR1 WNHNN, CDR2 SYGVQD (reference sequence). The CDR3 bases are TGCGCCAGCAGCGGGACAGCGAGGGAGACCCAGTACTTC. This codes for CASSGTARETQYF.

This clonotype was found a few times. The rearrangement joins TRBV5-1 to TRBJ1-2; perhaps TRBD1 as D (5 bases). V dropped 0 bases and J dropped 8 bases, with 14 bases sitting between them. This CDR3 is 14 amino acids long. Germline V gene sequence: CDR1 SGHRS, CDR2 YFSETQ. The DNA for the CDR3 is TGCGCCAGCAGCTTGGAGTCGGCGGAGGGGGGCTACACCTTC. As protein: CASSLESAEGGYTF.

This clonotype was seen more than once but under ten times. One junction end disagrees with the germline gene, perhaps due to a read error. As DNA, the CDR3 is TGTGCCAGCAGCGTAGCTGGGACTAGCACAGATACGCAGTATTTT. It codes for CASSVAGTSTDTQYF. The chain carries TRBV7-2 and TRBJ2-3; D might be TRBD2 (6 bases). This CDR3 is built from 15 residues. CDR1 is SGHTA and CDR2 is FQGNSA in the germline V gene.

This clonotype turned up a few times. The chain couples TRBV12-3 or TRBV12-4 to TRBJ1-4, with 7 bases lining up with TRBD1. The CDR3 sequence is 14 residues long. J gave up 6 bases and V 3 bases, and 4 bases lay outside the gene matches. CDR3 amino acids: CASSFGQDHEKLFF. CDR3 nucleotide sequence: TGTGCCAGCAGTTTCGGACAGGATCATGAAAAACTGTTTTTT.

This rearrangement joins TRBV20-1 to TRBJ2-1; 11 bases fit TRBD2. The CDR3 length is 14 residues. V lost 6 bases and J lost 6; bases outside the gene matches: 7. The germline gives CDR1 DFQATT, CDR2 SNEGSKA (reference sequence). The CDR3 spells CSAGLAGGPNEQFF. CDR3 bases: TGCAGTGCGGGTCTAGCGGGAGGTCCCAATGAGCAGTTCTTC.

This clonotype was seen a handful of times. V gene TRBV20-1 combines with J gene TRBJ2-7; D possibly corresponds to TRBD1 (6 bases). There are 14 residues in the CDR3. The germline CDR1 and CDR2 sequences are DFQATT and SNEGSKA (reference sequence). V lost 3 bases, J lost 3 bases, and 15 bases lay in between. The CDR3 region has the DNA TGCAGTGCTAGTCCGGGACAACTATTCTACGAGCAGTACTTC. The encoded protein is CSASPGQLFYEQYF.

The chain combines TRBV20-1 with TRBJ2-7, with D perhaps given as TRBD1 or TRBD2 (5 bases each). With 3 bases removed from V and 0 bases from J, the gap between germline ends came to 15 bases. Germline V lookup: CDR1 DFQATT, CDR2 SNEGSKA (reference sequence). The CDR3 is made up of 15 amino acids. The CDR3 spells CSARGTGVFSYEQYF. The CDR3 nucleotides read TGCAGTGCTAGGGGGACCGGTGTTTTCTCCTACGAGCAGTACTTC.

This clonotype came up a few times. The rearrangement links TRBV10-3 to TRBJ2-7; 11 nucleotides match TRBD2. Germline values: CDR1 ENHRY, CDR2 SYGVKD. The CDR3 is 17 amino acids. Trimming took 2 bases from V and 0 from J; bases not matched to a gene: 6. CDR3 amino acids: CAISEGRLAGLSYEQYF. The CDR3 nucleotides read TGTGCCATCAGTGAGGGTCGACTAGCGGGACTCTCCTACGAGCAGTACTTC.

The chain combines TRBV9 with TRBJ2-3; 7 positions match TRBD1. Unmatched junction bases numbered 3, after V lost 0 bases and J lost 5 bases. Germline-derived CDR1 and CDR2 are SGDLS and YYNGEE. This CDR3 comprises 14 residues. The CDR3 loop is CASSVVGGGDTQYF. In DNA, the CDR3 is TGTGCCAGCAGCGTAGTAGGGGGCGGAGATACGCAGTATTTT. Variable domain in full (rest from reference TRBV9 and TRBJ2-3): DSGVTQTPKHLITATGQRVTLRCSPRSGDLSVYWYQQSLDQGLQFLIQYYNGEERAKGNILERFSAQQFPDLHSELNLSSLELGDSALYFCASSVVGGGDTQYFGPGTRLTVL.

The V and J genes are TRBV5-1 and TRBJ2-5; D not resolved. The CDR3 spans 14 residues. The V gene lost 4 bases and the J gene lost 5 bases, with 15 bases spanning the gap. The V gene's germline CDR1 is SGHRS and CDR2 YFSETQ. Here the CDR3 reads CASSPLGGWETQYF. The CDR3 coding sequence is TGCGCCAGCAGCCCCTTAGGTGGATGGGAGACCCAGTACTTC.

This clonotype appeared many times. The chain is built from TRBV6-5 and TRBJ2-4; D is perhaps TRBD2 (6 bases). Trimming removed 2 bases from V and 0 bases from J, with 14 bases in between. The CDR3 loop spans 17 amino acids. The V gene's germline CDR1 is MNHEY and CDR2 SVGAGI. Here the CDR3 reads CASSYSGLIGAKNIQYF. The DNA for the CDR3 is TGTGCCAGCAGTTACAGCGGACTAATAGGAGCCAAAAACATTCAGTACTTC.

The chain carries TRBV12-5 and TRBJ2-1; TRBD2 might be the D (5 bases). V lost 5 bases, J lost 1 base, and 15 bases lay in between. Germline CDR1 reads LGHNT; CDR2 reads FRNRAP. The CDR3 runs 16 residues. CDR3 sequence reads: CASGINPSWSYNEQFF. The CDR3, as DNA: TGTGCTAGTGGTATAAATCCTAGCTGGTCCTACAATGAGCAGTTCTTC.

The V call is TRBV7-9, the J call TRBJ2-1, with 12 bases aligning to TRBD2. The J segment lost 1 base and the V segment lost 4 bases, leaving 5 bases of the junction unmatched. CDR1 is SEHNR and CDR2 is FQNEAQ in the germline V gene (reference sequence). This CDR3 region has 17 residues. CDR3 in amino acids: CASSSKTSGGSYNEQFF. CDR3 bases: TGTGCCAGCAGCTCAAAGACTAGCGGGGGTTCCTACAATGAGCAGTTCTTC.